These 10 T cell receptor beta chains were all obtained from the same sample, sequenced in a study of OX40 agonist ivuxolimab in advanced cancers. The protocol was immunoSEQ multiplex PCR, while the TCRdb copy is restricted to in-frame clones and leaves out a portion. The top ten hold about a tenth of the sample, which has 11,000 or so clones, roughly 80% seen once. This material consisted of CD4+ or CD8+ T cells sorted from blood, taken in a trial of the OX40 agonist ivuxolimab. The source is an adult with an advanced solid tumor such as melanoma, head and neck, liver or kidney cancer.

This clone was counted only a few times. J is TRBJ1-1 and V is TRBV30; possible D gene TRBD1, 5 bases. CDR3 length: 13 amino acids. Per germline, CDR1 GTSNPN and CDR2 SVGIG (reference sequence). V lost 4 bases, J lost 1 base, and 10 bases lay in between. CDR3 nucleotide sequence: TGTGCCTGGAAAGGGGCCCAGAACACTGAAGCTTTCTTT. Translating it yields CAWKGAQNTEAFF.

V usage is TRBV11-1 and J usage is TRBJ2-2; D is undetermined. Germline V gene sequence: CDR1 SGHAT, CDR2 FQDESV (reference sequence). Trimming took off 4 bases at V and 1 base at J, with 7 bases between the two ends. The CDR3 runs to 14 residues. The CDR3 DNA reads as TGTGCCAGCAGCTCCACCGAGAACACCGGGGAGCTGTTTTTT. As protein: CASSSTENTGELFF.

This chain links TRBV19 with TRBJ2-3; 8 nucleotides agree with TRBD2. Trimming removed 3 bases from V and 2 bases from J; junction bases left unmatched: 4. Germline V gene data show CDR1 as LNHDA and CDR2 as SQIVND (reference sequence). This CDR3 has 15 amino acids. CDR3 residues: CASSILAGNTDTQYF. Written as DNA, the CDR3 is TGTGCCAGTAGTATTTTAGCGGGGAACACAGATACGCAGTATTTT.

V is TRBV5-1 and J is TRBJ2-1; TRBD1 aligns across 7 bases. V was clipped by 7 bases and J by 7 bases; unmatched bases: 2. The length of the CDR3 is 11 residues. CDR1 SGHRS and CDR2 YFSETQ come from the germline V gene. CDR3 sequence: CASEQGNEQFF. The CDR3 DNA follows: TGCGCCAGCGAACAGGGGAATGAGCAGTTCTTC.

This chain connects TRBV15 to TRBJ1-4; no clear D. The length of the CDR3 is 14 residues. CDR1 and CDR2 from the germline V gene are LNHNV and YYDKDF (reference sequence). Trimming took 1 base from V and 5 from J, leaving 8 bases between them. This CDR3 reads CATSRGTQNEKLFF. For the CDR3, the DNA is TGTGCCACCAGCAGAGGGACCCAGAATGAAAAACTGTTTTTT. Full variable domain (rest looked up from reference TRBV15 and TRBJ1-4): DAMVIQNPRYQVTQFGKPVTLSCSQTLNHNVMYWYQQKSSQAPKLLFHYYDKDFNNEADTPDNFQSRRPNTSFCFLDIRSPGLGDTAMYLCATSRGTQNEKLFFGSGTQLSVL.

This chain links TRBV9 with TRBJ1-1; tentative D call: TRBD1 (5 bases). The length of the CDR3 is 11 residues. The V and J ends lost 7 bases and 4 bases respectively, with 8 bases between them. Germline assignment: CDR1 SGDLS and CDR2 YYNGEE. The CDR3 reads CASGGGTEAFF. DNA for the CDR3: TGTGCCAGCGGGGGAGGCACTGAAGCTTTCTTT.

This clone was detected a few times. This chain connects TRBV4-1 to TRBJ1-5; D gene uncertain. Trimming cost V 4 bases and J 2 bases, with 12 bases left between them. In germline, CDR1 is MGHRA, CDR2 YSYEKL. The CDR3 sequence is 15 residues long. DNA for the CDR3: TGCGCCAGCAGCCCAGTGAATAGGGGCAATCAGCCCCAGCATTTT. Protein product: CASSPVNRGNQPQHF.

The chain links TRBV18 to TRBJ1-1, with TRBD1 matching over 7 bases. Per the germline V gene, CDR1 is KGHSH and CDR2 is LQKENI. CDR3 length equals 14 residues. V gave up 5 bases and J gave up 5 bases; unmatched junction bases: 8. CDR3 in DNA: TGTGCCAGCTCAGAGAATCGGGACAGAACTGAAGCTTTCTTT. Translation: CASSENRDRTEAFF.

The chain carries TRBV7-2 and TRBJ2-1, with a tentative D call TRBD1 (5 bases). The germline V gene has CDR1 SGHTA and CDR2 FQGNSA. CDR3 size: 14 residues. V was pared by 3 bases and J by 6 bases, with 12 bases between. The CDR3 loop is CASSFAGSINEQFF. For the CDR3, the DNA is TGTGCCAGCAGCTTCGCAGGGTCCATCAATGAGCAGTTCTTC.

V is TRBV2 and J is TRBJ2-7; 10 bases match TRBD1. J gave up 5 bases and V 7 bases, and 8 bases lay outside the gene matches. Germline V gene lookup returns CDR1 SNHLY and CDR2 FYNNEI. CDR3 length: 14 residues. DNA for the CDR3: TGTGCCAGCATAGGGGACAGGGGCCAGGACGAGCAGTACTTC. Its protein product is CASIGDRGQDEQYF. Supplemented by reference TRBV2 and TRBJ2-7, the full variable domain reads EPEVTQTPSHQVTQMGQEVILRCVPISNHLYFYWYRQILGQKVEFLVSFYNNEISEKSEIFDDQFSVERPDGSNFTLKIRSTKLEDSAMYFCASIGDRGQDEQYFGPGTRLTVT.